The source of this TCR beta chain is a study of cytomegalovirus exposure and HLA in healthy donors. The germline V gene encodes CDR1 KGHSH and CDR2 LQKENI. V shed 5 bases, J shed 4 bases, and the junction held 8 bases outside the gene matches. This CDR3 is built from 15 residues. This clone has more than one count but fewer than ten. The primer mix had 60 Vbeta and 13 Jbeta primers. Clones were read by immunoSEQ multiplex PCR, and TCRdb kept only the in-frame ones, dropping some. Here the sample spans some 140,000 clones, roughly 83% being singletons. The sequenced sample consisted of PBMCs. This receptor was identified in a man aged 30 to 45 in good health and CMV-seropositive. The chain combines TRBV18 with TRBJ1-2; TRBD1 agrees at 9 bases. In DNA form, the CDR3 reads TGTGCCAGCTCAACGGACAGGGGCGCCGTCTATGGCTACACCTTC. Encoded protein: CASSTDRGAVYGYTF. The variable domain in full, with the rest retrieved from reference TRBV18 and TRBJ1-2, is NAGVMQNPRHLVRRRGQEARLRCSPMKGHSHVYWYRQLPEEGLKFMVYLQKENIIDESGMPKERFSAEFPKEGPSILRIQQVVRGDSAAYFCASSTDRGAVYGYTFGSGTRLTVV.